A selection of T cell receptor beta chains follows, all from one sample in a study of spatial heterogeneity in lung cancer. One entry per CDR3 protein, called by TCRdb with MiXCR from the 5' RACE reads. The table includes tens of thousands of distinct CDR3 sequences, approximately 12% detected once. Sequences were derived from PBMCs, sampled at surgery. These receptors were obtained from a male donor with early-stage non-small cell lung cancer. Each CDR3 is given with its conserved first and last residue. The D gene is left open where the match is weak. Expanded clones get a size class; other rows say once, few or many, or leave the size out.

v_gene: TRBV19
d_gene: TRBD2
j_gene: TRBJ2-1
abundance: -
CDR3nt: TGTGCCAGTAAGGCTAGCGGGAGGGCGGGTGAGCAGTTCTTC
CDR3aa: CASKASGRAGEQFF

v_gene: TRBV20-1
d_gene: -
j_gene: TRBJ2-4
abundance: -
CDR3nt: TGCAGCAAAAAGGACAGAATGGGGACCAAAAACATTCAGTACTTC
CDR3aa: CSKKDRMGTKNIQYF

v_gene: TRBV7-2
d_gene: -
j_gene: TRBJ2-7
abundance: -
CDR3nt: TGTGCCAGCAGCTTAGTTAACAGGCCGCCCCTGATCTCGCAGTACTTC
CDR3aa: CASSLVNRPPLISQYF

v_gene: TRBV28
d_gene: -
j_gene: TRBJ1-2
abundance: -
CDR3nt: TGTGCCAGCGGGGCAGGGACCTATGGCTACACCTTC
CDR3aa: CASGAGTYGYTF

v_gene: TRBV20-1
d_gene: -
j_gene: TRBJ1-1
abundance: -
CDR3nt: TGCAGTGCTCCCCCCCCCGGGGTCACTGAAGCTTTCTTT
CDR3aa: CSAPPPGVTEAFF

v_gene: TRBV25-1
d_gene: TRBD1
j_gene: TRBJ2-7
abundance: few
CDR3nt: TGTGCCAGCAGTGAGGGGACAGCTTTCGAGCAGTACTTC
CDR3aa: CASSEGTAFEQYF

v_gene: TRBV7-2
d_gene: -
j_gene: TRBJ2-4
abundance: few
CDR3nt: TGTGCCAGCAGCTTTGGATCGGGTGAAAACATTCAGTACTTC
CDR3aa: CASSFGSGENIQYF

v_gene: TRBV29-1
d_gene: -
j_gene: TRBJ1-2
abundance: few
CDR3nt: TGCAGCGTTGAAAAGGGAGAGGTTTCCGGGCAGGGAGGTCAGAACTATGGCTACACCTTC
CDR3aa: CSVEKGEVSGQGGQNYGYTF

v_gene: TRBV7-2
d_gene: -
j_gene: TRBJ2-5
abundance: few
CDR3nt: TGTGCCAGCAGCTTAGCGGGGCCCGGTCGGGAGACCCAGTACTTC
CDR3aa: CASSLAGPGRETQYF

v_gene: TRBV18
d_gene: -
j_gene: TRBJ2-3
abundance: -
CDR3nt: TGTGCCAGCTCACCACCGAGCAGCGGAAGCACAGATACGCAGTATTTT
CDR3aa: CASSPPSSGSTDTQYF

v_gene: TRBV28
d_gene: TRBD1
j_gene: TRBJ1-2
abundance: -
CDR3nt: TGTGCCAGCAGTGGACAGGGACAGGGAGCTGGCTACACCTTC
CDR3aa: CASSGQGQGAGYTF

v_gene: TRBV28
d_gene: -
j_gene: TRBJ2-1
abundance: few
CDR3nt: TGTGCCAGCAGGGAAACAGGTCCAATCTCCTACAATGAGCAGTTCTTC
CDR3aa: CASRETGPISYNEQFF

v_gene: TRBV6-1
d_gene: -
j_gene: TRBJ2-3
abundance: few
CDR3nt: TGTGCCAGCACCGGGAGCACAGATACGCAGTATTTT
CDR3aa: CASTGSTDTQYF

v_gene: TRBV15
d_gene: TRBD1
j_gene: TRBJ2-4
abundance: many
CDR3nt: TGTGCCACCAGCAGGGACAGGGGGCCCGAGAACATTCAGTACTTC
CDR3aa: CATSRDRGPENIQYF

v_gene: TRBV5-6
d_gene: TRBD1
j_gene: TRBJ2-2
abundance: many
CDR3nt: TGTGCCAGCAGCTGGGGACAGGGTAACACCGGGGAGCTGTTTTTT
CDR3aa: CASSWGQGNTGELFF

v_gene: TRBV20-1
d_gene: -
j_gene: TRBJ2-7
abundance: -
CDR3nt: TGCAGTGCCCCCAGTCGGTCTGGTGGGTACGAGCAGTACTTC
CDR3aa: CSAPSRSGGYEQYF

v_gene: TRBV11-2
d_gene: TRBD1
j_gene: TRBJ2-3
abundance: -
CDR3nt: TGTGCCAGCAGCCCCAGGGGGAGTGCTAGCACAGATACGCAGTATTTT
CDR3aa: CASSPRGSASTDTQYF

v_gene: TRBV5-1
d_gene: TRBD1
j_gene: TRBJ2-5
abundance: many
CDR3nt: TGCGCCAGCAGCATGACAGGGGCACAAGAGACCCAGTACTTC
CDR3aa: CASSMTGAQETQYF

v_gene: TRBV14
d_gene: -
j_gene: TRBJ2-1
abundance: many
CDR3nt: TGTGCCAGCAGCTCCTTAGTCAATGAGCAGTTCTTC
CDR3aa: CASSSLVNEQFF

v_gene: TRBV18
d_gene: -
j_gene: TRBJ2-7
abundance: -
CDR3nt: TGTGCCAGCTCACAACATACAGGGAAGGCCTACGAGCAGTACTTC
CDR3aa: CASSQHTGKAYEQYF

v_gene: TRBV6-2/TRBV6-3
d_gene: TRBD1
j_gene: TRBJ2-7
abundance: few
CDR3nt: TGTGCCAGCAGTGCACAGGGGTTGGGATACGAGCAGTACTTC
CDR3aa: CASSAQGLGYEQYF

v_gene: TRBV29-1
d_gene: TRBD2
j_gene: TRBJ2-1
abundance: many
CDR3nt: TGCAGCGTTCCTAGCGGGAGCTCCTACAATGAGCAGTTCTTC
CDR3aa: CSVPSGSSYNEQFF

v_gene: TRBV7-2
d_gene: -
j_gene: TRBJ2-7
abundance: -
CDR3nt: TGTGCCAGCAGCTTCGGAGCGGTAGAAAGAGAGCAGTACTTC
CDR3aa: CASSFGAVEREQYF

v_gene: TRBV11-1
d_gene: -
j_gene: TRBJ2-1
abundance: many
CDR3nt: TGTGCCAGCAGCTTAGCCCTCGTGGGCAATGAGCAGTTCTTC
CDR3aa: CASSLALVGNEQFF

v_gene: TRBV7-8
d_gene: TRBD1
j_gene: TRBJ2-5
abundance: few
CDR3nt: TGTGCCAGCAGCCCAAGGACAGGGTTTGAAGAGACCCAGTACTTC
CDR3aa: CASSPRTGFEETQYF

v_gene: TRBV19
d_gene: TRBD1
j_gene: TRBJ1-5
abundance: -
CDR3nt: TGTGCCAGTAGCGAACAGGGGTCTCAGCCCCAGCATTTT
CDR3aa: CASSEQGSQPQHF

v_gene: TRBV10-3
d_gene: -
j_gene: TRBJ2-1
abundance: few
CDR3nt: TGTGCCATCAGTACTGACGGAAACAATGAGCAGTTCTTC
CDR3aa: CAISTDGNNEQFF

v_gene: TRBV5-1
d_gene: -
j_gene: TRBJ2-2
abundance: -
CDR3nt: TGCGCCAGCAGCTTGGAGCCTCAGGCCACCGGGGAGCTGTTTTTT
CDR3aa: CASSLEPQATGELFF

v_gene: TRBV6-2/TRBV6-3
d_gene: -
j_gene: TRBJ2-3
abundance: few
CDR3nt: TGTGCCAGCAGTTACGACGGTCTAAGCACAGATACGCAGTATTTT
CDR3aa: CASSYDGLSTDTQYF

v_gene: TRBV5-1
d_gene: TRBD2
j_gene: TRBJ2-7
abundance: many
CDR3nt: TGCGCCAGCGGACGGACTAGCGGTGAGTCCTACGAGCAGTACTTC
CDR3aa: CASGRTSGESYEQYF

v_gene: TRBV12-3/TRBV12-4
d_gene: -
j_gene: TRBJ2-7
abundance: -
CDR3nt: TGTGCCAGCTCCTATCTGCCGGGACCGCCAGCCGTCGAGCAGTACTTC
CDR3aa: CASSYLPGPPAVEQYF

v_gene: TRBV29-1
d_gene: -
j_gene: TRBJ2-7
abundance: -
CDR3nt: TGCAGCGTTTCACCGGGACGTGCGGGGGAGCAGTACTTC
CDR3aa: CSVSPGRAGEQYF

v_gene: TRBV12-3/TRBV12-4
d_gene: -
j_gene: TRBJ1-1
abundance: few
CDR3nt: TGTGCCAGCAGGGTACACGAGGACACTGAAGCTTTCTTT
CDR3aa: CASRVHEDTEAFF

v_gene: TRBV7-2
d_gene: TRBD1
j_gene: TRBJ1-2
abundance: -
CDR3nt: TGTGCCAGCAGCCGAGGGGGACAGGGAGACTATGGCTACACCTTC
CDR3aa: CASSRGGQGDYGYTF

v_gene: TRBV7-3
d_gene: TRBD2
j_gene: TRBJ2-2
abundance: many
CDR3nt: TGTGCCAGCAGCCCCACTAGCGGGCGGAACACCGGGGAGCTGTTTTTT
CDR3aa: CASSPTSGRNTGELFF

v_gene: TRBV7-9
d_gene: -
j_gene: TRBJ2-4
abundance: many
CDR3nt: TGTGCCAGCAGCTTATTCGGGGGTTTAACCAAAAACATTCAGTACTTC
CDR3aa: CASSLFGGLTKNIQYF

v_gene: TRBV15
d_gene: -
j_gene: TRBJ2-5
abundance: -
CDR3nt: TGTGCCACCAGCAGAGGTCATGGGGAAGAGACCCAGTACTTC
CDR3aa: CATSRGHGEETQYF

v_gene: TRBV13
d_gene: -
j_gene: TRBJ1-1
abundance: -
CDR3nt: TGTGCCAGCTCCAGGGTGAACACTGAAGCTTTCTTT
CDR3aa: CASSRVNTEAFF

v_gene: TRBV6-2/TRBV6-3
d_gene: -
j_gene: TRBJ1-3
abundance: few
CDR3nt: TGTGCCAGCAGTTACCAGTACGGTTCGGGCTCTGGAAACACCATATATTTT
CDR3aa: CASSYQYGSGSGNTIYF

v_gene: TRBV10-3
d_gene: -
j_gene: TRBJ1-1
abundance: few
CDR3nt: TGTGCCATCAGCGACAGGACCCCGAACACTGAAGCTTTCTTT
CDR3aa: CAISDRTPNTEAFF

v_gene: TRBV29-1
d_gene: -
j_gene: TRBJ2-1
abundance: few
CDR3nt: TGCAGCGTGGCTGTAAGTCCCAATGAGCAGTTCTTC
CDR3aa: CSVAVSPNEQFF

v_gene: TRBV4-3
d_gene: TRBD1
j_gene: TRBJ2-7
abundance: few
CDR3nt: TGCGCCAGCAGCCAAGTCGGGACAGCCTACGAGCAGTACTTC
CDR3aa: CASSQVGTAYEQYF

v_gene: TRBV27
d_gene: TRBD1
j_gene: TRBJ1-2
abundance: few
CDR3nt: TGTGCCAGCAGGGACAGGGGTAATCTTGGCTACACCTTC
CDR3aa: CASRDRGNLGYTF

v_gene: TRBV5-1
d_gene: TRBD2
j_gene: TRBJ2-2
abundance: few
CDR3nt: TGCGCCAGCAGCCGACTAGCGGGAGTCGGGACCGGGGAGCTGTTTTTT
CDR3aa: CASSRLAGVGTGELFF

v_gene: TRBV7-6
d_gene: TRBD1
j_gene: TRBJ2-5
abundance: -
CDR3nt: TGTGCCAGCAGCTTAGGCGGGACAGGGCGGGAGACCCAGTACTTC
CDR3aa: CASSLGGTGRETQYF

v_gene: TRBV11-2
d_gene: TRBD2
j_gene: TRBJ2-3
abundance: -
CDR3nt: TGTGCCAGCAGCTCTCAAGGACTAGCGGTCTATCCAGATACGCAGTATTTT
CDR3aa: CASSSQGLAVYPDTQYF

v_gene: TRBV7-6
d_gene: -
j_gene: TRBJ1-3
abundance: -
CDR3nt: TGTGCCAGCAGCTTATCATGGCAGGGTGGTAGAAACACCATATATTTT
CDR3aa: CASSLSWQGGRNTIYF

v_gene: TRBV4-3
d_gene: -
j_gene: TRBJ1-4
abundance: few
CDR3nt: TGCGCCAGCAGCCGCCTCAGGGATCGCGCGGAAAAACTGTTTTTT
CDR3aa: CASSRLRDRAEKLFF

v_gene: TRBV20-1
d_gene: -
j_gene: TRBJ2-4
abundance: -
CDR3nt: TGCAGTGCTAGCGGGGTTATACAGTACTTC
CDR3aa: CSASGVIQYF

v_gene: TRBV6-5
d_gene: -
j_gene: TRBJ2-7
abundance: -
CDR3nt: TGTGCCGCGGGCCGGACACACTCCTACGAGCAGTACTTC
CDR3aa: CAAGRTHSYEQYF

v_gene: TRBV11-2
d_gene: TRBD1
j_gene: TRBJ2-7
abundance: few
CDR3nt: TGTGCCAGCAGCCCCGGGACAGGGTTCTCCTACGAGCAGTACTTC
CDR3aa: CASSPGTGFSYEQYF

v_gene: TRBV20-1
d_gene: -
j_gene: TRBJ1-2
abundance: -
CDR3nt: TGCAGTGCTAGAAGGGACGGACTTAACTATGGCTACACCTTC
CDR3aa: CSARRDGLNYGYTF

v_gene: TRBV12-3/TRBV12-4
d_gene: TRBD1
j_gene: TRBJ2-7
abundance: -
CDR3nt: TGTGCCAGCAAACTCCAGGGGGCCCCAGGGCAGTACTTC
CDR3aa: CASKLQGAPGQYF

v_gene: TRBV7-2
d_gene: -
j_gene: TRBJ2-5
abundance: few
CDR3nt: TGTGCCAGCAGCTTAGGGAACTTGGCAAAAGAGACCCAGTACTTC
CDR3aa: CASSLGNLAKETQYF